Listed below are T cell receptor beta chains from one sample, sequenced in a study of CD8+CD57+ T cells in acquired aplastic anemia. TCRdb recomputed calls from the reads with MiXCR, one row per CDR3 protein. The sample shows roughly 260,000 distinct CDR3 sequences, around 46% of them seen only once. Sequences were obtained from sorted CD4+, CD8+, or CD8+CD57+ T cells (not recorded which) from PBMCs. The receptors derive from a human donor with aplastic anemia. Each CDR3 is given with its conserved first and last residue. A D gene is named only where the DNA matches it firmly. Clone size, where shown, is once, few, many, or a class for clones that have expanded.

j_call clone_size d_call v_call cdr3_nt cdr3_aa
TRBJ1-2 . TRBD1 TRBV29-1 TGCAGCATTGGACAGGGTGGGGAGGACTATGGCTACACCTTC CSIGQGGEDYGYTF
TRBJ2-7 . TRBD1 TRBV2 TGTGCCAGCAGTGAAGGCACAGGGGAATACGAGCAGTACTTC CASSEGTGEYEQYF
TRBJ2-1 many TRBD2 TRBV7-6 TGTGCCAGCAGCCGAGGGGGTAGCGGGATCGATGAGCAGTTCTTC CASSRGGSGIDEQFF
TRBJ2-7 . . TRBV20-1 TGCAGTGCTAGTTACAGGGCCCTTGGTTCCTACGAGCAGTACTTC CSASYRALGSYEQYF
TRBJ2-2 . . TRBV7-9 TGTGCCAGCCCTGGGGCCGCCGGGGAGCTGTTTTTT CASPGAAGELFF
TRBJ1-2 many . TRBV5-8 TGTGCCAGCAGCTTGTTTCACAGGAGAAACTATGGCTACACCTTC CASSLFHRRNYGYTF
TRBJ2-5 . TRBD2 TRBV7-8 TGTGCCAGCAGCCCAGCGGGGGGGCCGCAAGAGACCCAGTACTTC CASSPAGGPQETQYF
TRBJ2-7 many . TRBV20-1 TGCAGTGCTCTTTCTCTGTCACAGCAAGAGGTAACCTACGAGCAGTACTTC CSALSLSQQEVTYEQYF
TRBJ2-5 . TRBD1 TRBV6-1 TGTGCCAGCAGTGATGGGACAGGAGTCCAAGAGACCCAGTACTTC CASSDGTGVQETQYF
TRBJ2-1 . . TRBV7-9 TGTGCCAGCAAGCAAACGGTATACAATGAGCAGCTCTTC CASKQTVYNEQLF
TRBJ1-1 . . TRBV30 TGTGCCTGGAAATCCCAGATGAACACTAAAGCTTTCTTT CAWKSQMNTKAFF
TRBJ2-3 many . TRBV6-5 TGTGCCAGCAGGTCACGGGACGGCGACACAGATACGCAGTATTTT CASRSRDGDTDTQYF
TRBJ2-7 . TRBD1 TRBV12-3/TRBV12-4 TGTGCCAGCAGTGCCGGGACAGGACGGTACTTC CASSAGTGRYF
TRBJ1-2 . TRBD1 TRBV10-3 TGTGCCATTGGACAGGGGGCGGACTATGGCTACACCTTC CAIGQGADYGYTF
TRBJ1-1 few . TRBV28 TGTGCCAGCAGTTTACAAGGAGGGCCTAGACTCATGAACACTGAAGCTTTCTTT CASSLQGGPRLMNTEAFF
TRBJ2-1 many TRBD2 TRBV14 TGTGCCAGCAGCCCAGGACTAGCCTACTACAATGAGCAGTTCTTC CASSPGLAYYNEQFF
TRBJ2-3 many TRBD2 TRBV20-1 TGCAGTGCTAGAGATTTTAGCGGGAGGGAAACAGATACGCAGTATTTT CSARDFSGRETDTQYF
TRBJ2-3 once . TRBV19 TGTGCCAGTAGTCTCTTCCGGGACCGAGAACTTACAGATACGCAGTATTTT CASSLFRDRELTDTQYF
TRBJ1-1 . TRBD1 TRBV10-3 TGTGCCATCAGTGAGGGGACAGCCAACACTGAAGCTTTCTTT CAISEGTANTEAFF
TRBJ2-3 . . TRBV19 TGTGCCAGTAGTATAGCTGTTACAGGGACAGATACGCAGTATTTT CASSIAVTGTDTQYF
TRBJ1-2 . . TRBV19 TGTGCCAGTACCTCGGGAGGCCCTCGGGAGGGCTACACCTTC CASTSGGPREGYTF
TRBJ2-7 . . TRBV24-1 TGTGCCACCAGTGATCCAGGGTACCACGAGCAGTACTTC CATSDPGYHEQYF
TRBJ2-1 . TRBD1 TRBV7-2 TGTGCCAGCAGCTTAGGACAGGGGTCCCTAATCAATGAGCAGTTCTTC CASSLGQGSLINEQFF
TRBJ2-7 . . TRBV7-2 TGTGCCAGCAGCTTACAGGGGGGTTGGTCACACTTC CASSLQGGWSHF
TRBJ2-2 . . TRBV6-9 TGTGCCAGCAGTTATTCGGAGTCGAACACCGGGGAGCTGTTTTTT CASSYSESNTGELFF
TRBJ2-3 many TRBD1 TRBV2 TGTGCCGGGCTAAGACAGGGTGCACAGTATTTT CAGLRQGAQYF
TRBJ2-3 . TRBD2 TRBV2 TGTGCCAGCGGGCTAAAGCGGGGGGCGCAGTATTTT CASGLKRGAQYF
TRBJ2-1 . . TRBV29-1 TGCAGCGGCCAGTCTCGAGAGCAGTTCTTC CSGQSREQFF
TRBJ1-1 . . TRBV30 TGTGCCTGGAGTGCCCCGGTAAGGGAAGCTTTCTTT CAWSAPVREAFF
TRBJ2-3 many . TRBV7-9 TGTGCCAGCAGCTTCGGGGTTAGCACAGATACGCAGTATTTT CASSFGVSTDTQYF
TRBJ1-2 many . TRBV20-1 TGCAGTGCTAGAGATCCCAGGTCTACGTATGGCTACACCTTC CSARDPRSTYGYTF
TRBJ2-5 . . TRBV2 TGTGCCAGCAGTGAAGAGGGGGGTTGGACCCAGTACTTC CASSEEGGWTQYF
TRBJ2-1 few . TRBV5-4 TGTGCCAGCAGCTTAGAACTAGGGGGACTACTATACAACAATGAGCAGTTCTTC CASSLELGGLLYNNEQFF
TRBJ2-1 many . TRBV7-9 TGTGCCAGCAGCTCTGGACTGAAGGAGTATGAGCAGTTCTTC CASSSGLKEYEQFF
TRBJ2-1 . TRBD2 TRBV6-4 TGTGCCAGCAGTGACTGGGGACTAGCCGCTTACAATGAGCAGTTCTTC CASSDWGLAAYNEQFF
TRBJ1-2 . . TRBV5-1 TGCGCCAGCAGCACCGGACGGCCAGCTAACTATGGCTACACCTTC CASSTGRPANYGYTF
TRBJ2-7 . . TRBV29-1 TGCAGCGTTGAAGTCTGGGCCAGGGGCGGCGAGCAGTACTTC CSVEVWARGGEQYF
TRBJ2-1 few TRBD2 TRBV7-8 TGTGCCAGCAGTGAACATAGCGGGGGGGGACCTTTGGCGCAGTTCTTC CASSEHSGGGPLAQFF
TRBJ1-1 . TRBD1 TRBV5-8 TGCGCCAGCAGCTCGGGACAGGGGATGGGGAACACTGAAGCTTTCTTT CASSSGQGMGNTEAFF
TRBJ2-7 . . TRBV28 TGTGCCAGCAGTCACGACGAGACTCTCTCCTACGAGCAGTACTTC CASSHDETLSYEQYF
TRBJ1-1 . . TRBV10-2 TGCGCCAGCAGTGAGTACCTACAGGCAATGGACACTGAAGCTTTCTTC CASSEYLQAMDTEAFF
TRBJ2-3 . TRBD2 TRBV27 TGTGCCAGCAGTTTATTGACTAGCGGGACTATAATAAGAGATACGCAGTATTTT CASSLLTSGTIIRDTQYF
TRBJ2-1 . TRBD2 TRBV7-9 TGTGCCAGCACCGTGACTAGCGGGGACCCCTACAATGAGCAGTTCTTC CASTVTSGDPYNEQFF
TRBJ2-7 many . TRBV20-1 TGCAGTGCTAGAGATAGCAGCTCCTACGAGCAGTACTTC CSARDSSSYEQYF
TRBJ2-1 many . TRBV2 TGTGCCAGCCCACCGGGACCCCCTCGGAATGAGCAGTTCTTC CASPPGPPRNEQFF
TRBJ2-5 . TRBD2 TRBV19 TGTGCCAGTAGTATTATTGCGGGAGCAGGGGAGACCCAGTACTTC CASSIIAGAGETQYF
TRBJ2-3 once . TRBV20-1 TGCAGTGCTCGAACGGGCTCGGGCACAGATACGCAGTATTTT CSARTGSGTDTQYF
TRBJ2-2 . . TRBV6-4 TGTGCCAGCCGGGAGACGCCGGCCCTCACCGGGGAGCTGTTTTTT CASRETPALTGELFF
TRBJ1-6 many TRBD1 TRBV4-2 TGTGCCAGCAGCAAAGATCCACCGGACAGGGGGCTTATTAGGAATTCACCCCTCCACTTT CASSKDPPDRGLIRNSPLHF
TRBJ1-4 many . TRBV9 TGTGCCAGCAGCGTAGACCAGATCAATGAAAAACTGTTTTTT CASSVDQINEKLFF
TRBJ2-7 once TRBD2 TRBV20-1 TGCAGTGCTAGAGACCCCTCGACTAGCGGGAGTCACTACGAGCAGTACTTC CSARDPSTSGSHYEQYF